This TCR beta chain appears in the sequencing data of a study of CXCR3-negative and CXCR3-positive naive CD8 T cells. Findings and limits, study-wide: Diversity in memory CD8+ cells fell much lower than the comparably high levels seen in both naive subsets. Upon cryopreservation, CXCR3 expression partially decreased, and most assays used fresh PBMCs. CXCR3-positive naive cells had more hydrophobic TRB CDR3s than CXCR3-negative naive cells.

Triplicate sorting captured a few hundred thousand cells each from every CD8+ T cell subset. Phenotypically, naive CD8+ T cells corresponded to CD45RO-CCR7+CD27+CD95-. Germline V gives CDR1 MNHEY, CDR2 SVGAGI. CDR3 length equals 17 residues. TRB cDNA libraries were made by UMI-labeled 5' RACE. TCRdb re-called the 5' RACE reads and catalogs CDR3 proteins one per entry, DNA excluded. This table holds some 110,000 distinct CDR3 sequences. A word on this clonotype: Antigen unknown.

The chain has TRBV6-5 and TRBJ2-7; TCRdb returns TRBD1, unconfirmable since there is no DNA. This clonotype was obtained from a human donor in good health. Some clones in this sample may be carry-over from other donors' samples. Sequencing input: naive CXCR3+ CD8+ T cells from blood. Specified subset: CD45RO-CCR7+CD27+CD95- naive CD8+ T cells expressing CXCR3 (TNR3+). The CDR3 loop is CASSTTDPGGRTYEQYF.